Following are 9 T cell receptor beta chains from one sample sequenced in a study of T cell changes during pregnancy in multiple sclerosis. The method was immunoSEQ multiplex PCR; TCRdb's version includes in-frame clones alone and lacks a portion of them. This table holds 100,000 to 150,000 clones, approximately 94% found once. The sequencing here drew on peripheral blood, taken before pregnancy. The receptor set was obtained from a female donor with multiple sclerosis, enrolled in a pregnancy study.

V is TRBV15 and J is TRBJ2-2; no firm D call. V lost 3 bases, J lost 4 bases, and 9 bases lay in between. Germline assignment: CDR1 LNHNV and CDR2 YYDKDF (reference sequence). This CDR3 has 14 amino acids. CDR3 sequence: CATSSLPGTGELFF. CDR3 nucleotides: TGTGCCACCAGCAGCCTCCCAGGCACCGGGGAGCTGTTTTTT.

The CDR3 loop is CASSLTGTHNQPQHF. The CDR3, as DNA: TGCGCCAGCAGCCTAACCGGGACACATAATCAGCCCCAGCATTTT. The chain combines TRBV5-1 with TRBJ1-5, with D perhaps matching TRBD1 (6 bases). CDR1 and CDR2 (germline): SGHRS, YFSETQ. V was shortened by 4 bases and J by 4 bases, with 15 bases between the two germline ends. The CDR3 runs to 15 residues.

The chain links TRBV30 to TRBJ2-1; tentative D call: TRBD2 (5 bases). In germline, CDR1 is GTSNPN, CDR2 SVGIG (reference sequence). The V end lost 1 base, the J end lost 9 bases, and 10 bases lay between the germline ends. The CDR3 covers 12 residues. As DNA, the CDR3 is TGTGCCTGGAGTGGGGGAGTGGGTGAGCAGTTCTTC. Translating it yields CAWSGGVGEQFF.

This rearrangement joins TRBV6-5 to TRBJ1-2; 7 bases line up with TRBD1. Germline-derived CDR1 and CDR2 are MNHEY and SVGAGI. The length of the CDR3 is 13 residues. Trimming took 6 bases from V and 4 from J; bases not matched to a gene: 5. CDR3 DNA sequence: TGTGCCAGCAGCTTTGACAGGGTCTATGGCTACACCTTC. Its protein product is CASSFDRVYGYTF.

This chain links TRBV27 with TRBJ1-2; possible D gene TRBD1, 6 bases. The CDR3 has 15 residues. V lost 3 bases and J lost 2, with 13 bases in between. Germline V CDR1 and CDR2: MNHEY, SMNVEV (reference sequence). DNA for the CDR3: TGTGCCAGCAGTTTTGGGCAGGGGTACAACTATGGCTACACCTTC. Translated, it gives CASSFGQGYNYGYTF.

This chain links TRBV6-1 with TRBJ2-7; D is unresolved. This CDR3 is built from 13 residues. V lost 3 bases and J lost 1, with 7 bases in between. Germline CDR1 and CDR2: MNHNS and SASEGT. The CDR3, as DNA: TGTGCCAGCAGTGAGAACTTGTCCTACGAGCAGTACTTC. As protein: CASSENLSYEQYF.

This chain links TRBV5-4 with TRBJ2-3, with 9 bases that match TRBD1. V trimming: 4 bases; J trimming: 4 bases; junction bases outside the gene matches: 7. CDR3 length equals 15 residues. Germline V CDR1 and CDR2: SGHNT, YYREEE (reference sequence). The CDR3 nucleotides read TGTGCCAGCAGCACAGGACAGGGGTTGGCAGATACGCAGTATTTT. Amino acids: CASSTGQGLADTQYF.

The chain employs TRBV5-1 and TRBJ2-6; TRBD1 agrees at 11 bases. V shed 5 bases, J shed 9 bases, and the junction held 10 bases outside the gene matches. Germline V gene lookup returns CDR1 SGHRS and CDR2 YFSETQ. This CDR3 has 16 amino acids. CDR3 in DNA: TGCGCCAGCAGTCCCGGACAGGGGGCGCGAGGCAACGTCCTGACTTTC. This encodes CASSPGQGARGNVLTF.

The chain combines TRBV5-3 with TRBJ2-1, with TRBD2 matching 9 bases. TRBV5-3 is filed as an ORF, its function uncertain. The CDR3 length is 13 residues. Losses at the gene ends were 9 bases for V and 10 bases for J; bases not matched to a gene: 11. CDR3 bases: TGTGCCAACATAGCGGGAGAGGGCCTGGAGCAGTTCTTC. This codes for CANIAGEGLEQFF.